This entry describes one TCR beta chain. CDR3 size: 18 residues. Trimming pared 0 bases from V and 0 bases from J, leaving 16 bases between. Germline V gene data show CDR1 as LGHNA and CDR2 as YSLEER. One entry per CDR3 protein results from TCRdb running MiXCR on the RT-PCR reads. The sample yields almost 700,000 distinct CDR3 sequences, approximately 14% seen once. This TCR was recovered from a female donor in good health, serving as a healthy control. Sequenced: memory CD4+ T cells from blood. The chain links TRBV4-3 to TRBJ2-3; no firm D call. The CDR3 is CASSQDQEVPRSTDTQYF. CDR3 coding DNA: TGCGCCAGCAGCCAAGATCAAGAAGTTCCTAGAAGCACAGATACGCAGTATTTT.